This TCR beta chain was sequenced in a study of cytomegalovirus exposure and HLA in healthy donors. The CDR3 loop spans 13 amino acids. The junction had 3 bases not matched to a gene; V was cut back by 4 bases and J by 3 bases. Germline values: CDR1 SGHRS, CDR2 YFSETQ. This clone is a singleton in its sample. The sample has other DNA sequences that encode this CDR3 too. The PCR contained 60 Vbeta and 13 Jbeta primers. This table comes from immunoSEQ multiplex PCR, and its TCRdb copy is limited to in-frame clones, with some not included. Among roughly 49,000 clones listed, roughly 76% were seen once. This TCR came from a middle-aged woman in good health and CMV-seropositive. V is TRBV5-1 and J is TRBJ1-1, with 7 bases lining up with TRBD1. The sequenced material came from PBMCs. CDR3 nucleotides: TGCGCCAGCAGCCGCACAGGGGACACTGAAGCTTTCTTT. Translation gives CASSRTGDTEAFF. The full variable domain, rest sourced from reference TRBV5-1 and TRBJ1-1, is KAGVTQTPRYLIKTRGQQVTLSCSPISGHRSVSWYQQTPGQGLQFLFEYFSETQRNKGNFPGRFSGRQFSNSRSEMNVSTLELGDSALYLCASSRTGDTEAFFGQGTRLTVV.